This T cell receptor beta chain was obtained from a study of molecular identifiers for immune sequencing clone quantification. Previously published methods and listed TCR primers were used for the bulk TCR libraries. From the PCR reads, TCRdb called clonotypes with MiXCR, one entry per CDR3 protein. The sample has about 630,000 distinct CDR3 sequences, over 25% seen once. CDR3 length: 13 residues. CDR1 and CDR2 (germline): LGHNT, FRNRAP. J lost 6 bases, V lost 2 bases, and 3 bases had no gene match. Findings and limits, study-wide: Whereas clones above 20 RNA copies held under 1% of naive-cell molecules, they held over 98% of effector molecules.

In the sort, naive CD8 T cells were defined as CD8+CD4-CCR7+CD45RA+. Ten or more counts support this clonotype. As yet, its antigen is unknown. The V and J genes are TRBV12-5 and TRBJ2-7, with 8 positions matching TRBD1. The TCR was taken from a human donor in good health. Some libraries in this study had Jurkat cell RNA spiked in. The sample consisted of naive CD8+ T cells from blood, with Jurkat cell RNA spiked in. Subset: FACS-sorted CD8+CD4-CCR7+CD45RA+ naive T cells. CDR3 residues: CASGLMTGVEQYF. The CDR3 DNA sequence: TGTGCTAGTGGTTTGATGACAGGGGTCGAGCAGTACTTC.